Sequencing of this T cell receptor beta chain was carried out in a study of metastatic and nonmetastatic thyroid tumors. Study-level information: Repertoire data that came from the blood and tumor or nodule tissue of malignant and benign thyroid patients were compared.

For this clone: Its target is not known.

Original analysis: It was from CDR3 differences across clinicopathological groups that a distant-metastasis classifier for papillary thyroid cancer was built. MiXCR re-clonotyped the PCR reads for TCRdb. None of the V and J calls come from the authors' own analysis; TCRdb made them. The repertoire holds 6,800 or so clones, approximately 34% seen once, with around 33% in the top ten. Overall study results and limits: As reported, TCR beta diversity in blood and tumor was significantly higher in malignant thyroid tumors than in benign nodules.

This CDR3 comprises 14 residues. V shed 4 bases, J shed 4 bases, and the junction held 4 bases outside the gene matches. Per the germline V gene, CDR1 is SGHRS and CDR2 is YFSETQ. Among the patients, none had received any treatment before thyroid surgery. Sequencing used adjacent normal tissue. The V and J genes are TRBV5-1 and TRBJ2-1, with 8 bases that match TRBD2. The sequence derives from a female donor with papillary thyroid cancer or a benign thyroid nodule (not recorded which). Some clones in this sample may be carry-over from other donors' samples. CDR3 protein: CASSDPSGYNEQFF. The CDR3 bases are TGCGCCAGCAGCGACCCTAGCGGGTACAATGAGCAGTTCTTC.